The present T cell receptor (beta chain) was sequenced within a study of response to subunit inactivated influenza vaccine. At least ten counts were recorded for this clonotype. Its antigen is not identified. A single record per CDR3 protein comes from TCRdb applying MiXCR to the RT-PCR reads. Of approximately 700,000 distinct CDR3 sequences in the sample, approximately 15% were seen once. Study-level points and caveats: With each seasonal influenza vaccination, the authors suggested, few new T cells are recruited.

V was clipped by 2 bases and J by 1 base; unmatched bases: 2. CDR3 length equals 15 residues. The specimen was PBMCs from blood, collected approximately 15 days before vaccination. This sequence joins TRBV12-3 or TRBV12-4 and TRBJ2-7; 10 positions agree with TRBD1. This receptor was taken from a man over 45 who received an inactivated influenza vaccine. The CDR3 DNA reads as TGTGCCAGCAGTTTAAGGGGACAGGGGTCCTACGAGCAGTACTTC. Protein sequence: CASSLRGQGSYEQYF.